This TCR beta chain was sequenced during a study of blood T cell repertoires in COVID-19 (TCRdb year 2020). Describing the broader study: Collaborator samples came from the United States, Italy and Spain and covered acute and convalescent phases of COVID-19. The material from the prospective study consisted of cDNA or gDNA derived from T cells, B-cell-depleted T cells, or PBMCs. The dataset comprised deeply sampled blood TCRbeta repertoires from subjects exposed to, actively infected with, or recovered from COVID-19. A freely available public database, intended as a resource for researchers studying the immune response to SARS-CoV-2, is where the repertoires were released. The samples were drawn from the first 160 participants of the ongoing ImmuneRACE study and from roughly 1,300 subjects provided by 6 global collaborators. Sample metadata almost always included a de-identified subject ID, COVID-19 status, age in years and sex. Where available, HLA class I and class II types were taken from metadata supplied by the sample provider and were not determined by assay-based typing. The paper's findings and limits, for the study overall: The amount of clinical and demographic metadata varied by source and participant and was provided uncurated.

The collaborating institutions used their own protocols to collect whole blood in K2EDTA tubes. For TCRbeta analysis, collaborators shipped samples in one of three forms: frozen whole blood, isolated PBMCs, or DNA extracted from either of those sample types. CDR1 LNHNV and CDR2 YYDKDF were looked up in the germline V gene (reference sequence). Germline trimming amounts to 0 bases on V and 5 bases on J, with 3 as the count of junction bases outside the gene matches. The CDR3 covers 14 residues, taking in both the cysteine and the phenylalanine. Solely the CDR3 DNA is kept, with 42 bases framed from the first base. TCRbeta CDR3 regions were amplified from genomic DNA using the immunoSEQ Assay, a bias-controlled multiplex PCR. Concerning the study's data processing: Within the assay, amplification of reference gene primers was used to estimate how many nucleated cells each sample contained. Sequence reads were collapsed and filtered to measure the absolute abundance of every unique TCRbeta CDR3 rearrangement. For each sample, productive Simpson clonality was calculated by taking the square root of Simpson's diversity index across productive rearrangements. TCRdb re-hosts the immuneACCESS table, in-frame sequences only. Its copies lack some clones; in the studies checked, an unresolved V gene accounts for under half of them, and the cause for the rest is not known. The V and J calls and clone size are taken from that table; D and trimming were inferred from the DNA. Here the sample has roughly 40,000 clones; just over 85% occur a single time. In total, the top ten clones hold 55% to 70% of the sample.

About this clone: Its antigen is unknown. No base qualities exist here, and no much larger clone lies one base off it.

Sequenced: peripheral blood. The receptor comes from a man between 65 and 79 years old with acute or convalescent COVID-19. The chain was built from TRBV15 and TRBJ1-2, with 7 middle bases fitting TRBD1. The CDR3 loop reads CATSREQGVYGYTF. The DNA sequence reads TGTGCCACCAGCAGAGAGCAGGGGGTATATGGCTACACCTTC.